This T cell receptor beta chain originates from a study of T cell clonality in common variable immunodeficiency. Some clones are missing from TCRdb's copy, which holds only in-frame ones; the method was immunoSEQ multiplex PCR. The profile covers roughly 55,000 clones, none occurring a single time. The germline V gene encodes CDR1 SGHTA and CDR2 FQGNSA. The CDR3 contains 14 residues. Trimming took 5 bases from V and 6 from J; bases not matched to a gene: 6. The table lists this clone with many counts. Sequencing ends 3 residues short of the CDR3 end; the germline J gene provides the rest. Sequencing was done on a sample of peripheral blood mononuclear cells. The V gene is TRBV7-2, the J gene TRBJ2-7, with TRBD2 identical over 11 bases. This clonotype originated in a person aged 18-70 years in good health. The sequenced CDR3 bases are TGTGCCAGCAGCCGTACTAGCGGGAGTGGCGAG. Translated, it gives CASSRTSGSGE. The full-length CDR3 reads as CASSRTSGSGEQYF.